The rows below give T cell receptor beta chains drawn from one sample of a study of blood T cell repertoires in COVID-19. Using immunoSEQ multiplex PCR, the repertoire was profiled, and TCRdb retains in-frame clones only, with some absent. The sample lists fewer than 300,000 clones, over 80% occurring once. Sequenced sample: peripheral blood. The source of these receptors is an older woman with active or convalescent COVID-19. CDR3s include the opening cysteine and the closing phenylalanine or tryptophan. The D gene is left open where the match is weak. The size of a clone is reported for some rows only, either as once, few or many, or as a class for expanded clones.

V,D,J,size,CDR3,DNA
TRBV30,TRBD1,TRBJ1-2,once,CAWRIGGPYGYTF,TGTGCCTGGAGGATAGGGGGCCCCTATGGCTACACCTTC
TRBV28,TRBD2,TRBJ2-1,-,CASKGDRVVTASGRLYNEQFF,TGTGCCAGCAAGGGGGACAGGGTAGTGACGGCTAGCGGGAGGCTCTACAATGAGCAGTTCTTC
TRBV30,TRBD1,TRBJ2-5,-,CAWSTPDRLQATQYF,TGTGCCTGGAGTACCCCGGACAGGCTTCAAGCGACCCAGTACTTC
TRBV5-1,TRBD2,TRBJ2-2,-,CASSFLAGGPSFTGELFF,TGCGCCAGCAGCTTCCTAGCGGGGGGGCCTTCGTTCACCGGGGAGCTGTTTTTT
TRBV30,-,TRBJ1-3,-,CAWSRGRDTIYF,TGTGCCTGGAGTAGAGGAAGAGACACCATATATTTT
TRBV5-1,-,TRBJ2-7,once,CASSLAPGDPYEQYF,TGCGCCAGCAGCTTGGCTCCAGGGGACCCCTACGAGCAGTACTTC
TRBV7-9,-,TRBJ1-2,-,CASSLETGGYTF,TGTGCCAGCAGCTTAGAAACGGGAGGCTACACCTTC
TRBV30,-,TRBJ2-3,-,CAWSVLRGQYF,TGTGCCTGGAGTGTACTTCGGGGGCAGTATTTT
TRBV5-1,TRBD1,TRBJ2-1,-,CASSLVGQGYNEQFF,TGCGCCAGCAGCTTGGTTGGACAGGGCTACAATGAGCAGTTCTTC
TRBV18,-,TRBJ1-4,-,CASSPYGEKDEKLFF,TGTGCCAGCTCACCATACGGGGAAAAGGATGAAAAACTGTTTTTT
TRBV7-2,TRBD1,TRBJ2-5,-,CASSFQGAQAQETQYF,TGTGCCAGCAGCTTTCAGGGGGCGCAGGCACAAGAGACCCAGTACTTC
TRBV3-1/TRBV3-2,-,TRBJ1-4,-,CASSLTQGANEKLFF,TGTGCCAGCAGCCTTACACAGGGAGCTAATGAAAAACTGTTTTTT
TRBV15,-,TRBJ2-1,-,CATSRPRGEGNEQFF,TGTGCCACCAGCAGACCGAGGGGGGAGGGCAATGAGCAGTTCTTC
TRBV6-5,TRBD1,TRBJ2-5,-,CASSPPGQEETQYF,TGTGCCAGCAGTCCCCCGGGACAGGAAGAGACCCAGTACTTC
TRBV30,TRBD1,TRBJ2-7,few,CAWSVWDRPGNEQYF,TGTGCCTGGAGTGTGTGGGACAGGCCAGGGAACGAGCAGTACTTC
TRBV4-2,-,TRBJ2-5,-,CASSQELALVETQYF,TGTGCCAGCAGCCAAGAGCTAGCTCTAGTTGAGACCCAGTACTTC
TRBV19,-,TRBJ2-5,-,CASSMEADQETQYF,TGTGCCAGTAGTATGGAGGCAGACCAAGAGACCCAGTACTTC
TRBV5-1,TRBD1,TRBJ1-2,-,CASSPTGEWDGYTF,TGCGCCAGCAGCCCAACAGGGGAATGGGATGGCTACACCTTC
TRBV5-1,-,TRBJ1-4,-,CASSLGDGKLFF,TGCGCCAGCAGCTTGGGAGACGGGAAACTGTTTTTT
TRBV3-1/TRBV3-2,-,TRBJ2-5,-,CASRELVQETQYF,TGTGCCAGCAGAGAGCTCGTCCAAGAGACCCAGTACTTC
TRBV5-1,TRBD1,TRBJ2-2,-,CASSLLVNGQGGTGELFF,TGCGCCAGCAGCTTGTTGGTCAATGGACAGGGTGGGACCGGGGAGCTGTTTTTT
TRBV7-9,TRBD1,TRBJ1-1,-,CASSTHGGTGLTEAFF,TGTGCCAGCAGTACACACGGGGGGACAGGGCTCACTGAAGCTTTCTTT
TRBV12-1,-,TRBJ2-2,few,CASSSVGLAGNTGELFF,TGTGCCAGCAGCTCAGTCGGACTAGCGGGGAACACCGGGGAGCTGTTTTTT
TRBV23-1,TRBD1,TRBJ2-7,-,CASSNWDRAYEQYF,TGCGCCAGCAGTAACTGGGACAGGGCTTACGAGCAGTACTTC
TRBV2,-,TRBJ2-1,-,CASSFSWAVGTNEQFF,TGTGCCAGCAGCTTTTCCTGGGCCGTCGGTACCAATGAGCAGTTCTTC
TRBV7-2,-,TRBJ2-3,-,CASSLEGWEATDTQYF,TGTGCCAGCAGCTTAGAGGGGTGGGAGGCCACAGATACGCAGTATTTT
TRBV24-1,TRBD1,TRBJ2-7,-,CATSSGTGGFDEQYF,TGTGCCACCAGCAGCGGGACAGGGGGCTTTGACGAGCAGTACTTC
TRBV5-1,-,TRBJ2-3,-,CASSLQDYRTDTQYF,TGCGCCAGCAGCTTGCAGGACTATCGCACAGATACGCAGTATTTT
TRBV19,TRBD1,TRBJ1-2,-,CASTLAGGEGYTF,TGTGCCAGTACCCTTGCAGGGGGCGAAGGCTACACCTTC
TRBV7-9,-,TRBJ2-4,few,CASSTSFEAKNIQYF,TGTGCCAGCAGTACTAGCTTCGAGGCCAAAAACATTCAGTACTTC
TRBV28,TRBD2,TRBJ2-7,-,CASPPPLREALDEQYF,TGTGCCAGCCCTCCACCTTTACGGGAGGCCCTGGACGAGCAGTACTTC
TRBV30,-,TRBJ2-2,-,CAWSVLGGRFGELFF,TGTGCCTGGAGTGTACTCGGGGGAAGGTTCGGGGAGCTGTTTTTT
TRBV3-1/TRBV3-2,-,TRBJ1-2,-,CASSQLDPYGYTF,TGTGCCAGCAGCCAATTAGATCCCTATGGCTACACCTTC
TRBV7-3,TRBD2,TRBJ2-1,few,CASSSHAGGLYNEQFF,TGTGCCAGCAGCTCACACGCGGGGGGCCTATACAATGAGCAGTTCTTC
TRBV25-1,TRBD1,TRBJ1-3,few,CASSAPQGITGNTIYF,TGTGCCAGCAGTGCCCCACAGGGGATTACTGGAAACACCATATATTTT
TRBV6-5,TRBD1,TRBJ1-5,-,CASMWTGSNQPQHF,TGTGCCAGTATGTGGACAGGGTCCAATCAGCCCCAGCATTTT
TRBV7-6,-,TRBJ2-7,-,CASSSWGGASYEQYF,TGTGCCAGCAGCTCGTGGGGGGGCGCGTCGTACGAGCAGTACTTC
TRBV6-4,-,TRBJ2-5,-,CASSEQGGGETQYF,TGTGCCAGCAGTGAACAAGGAGGTGGGGAGACCCAGTACTTC
TRBV7-3,TRBD1,TRBJ1-1,-,CASSSQGGTEAFF,TGTGCCAGCAGCTCACAGGGGGGAACTGAAGCTTTCTTT
TRBV5-1,-,TRBJ2-5,-,CASSLTGFGETQYF,TGCGCCAGCAGCTTAACAGGGTTTGGGGAGACCCAGTACTTC
TRBV29-1,-,TRBJ1-4,-,CSAEGGPNEKLFF,TGCAGCGCCGAGGGAGGCCCTAATGAAAAACTGTTTTTT
TRBV7-2,TRBD2,TRBJ2-7,few,CASSLGGRGEQYF,TGTGCCAGCAGCTTAGGCGGGAGGGGGGAGCAGTACTTC
TRBV5-1,-,TRBJ2-1,-,CASSLAGGRSYNEQFF,TGCGCCAGCAGCTTGGCCGGGGGGCGATCCTACAATGAGCAGTTCTTC
TRBV30,TRBD2,TRBJ2-1,-,CAWIPSLGSGRRAYNEQFF,TGTGCCTGGATCCCCTCCTTAGGTAGCGGGAGGAGGGCTTACAATGAGCAGTTCTTC
TRBV7-9,TRBD2,TRBJ2-3,-,CASSSPAGGGTDTQYF,TGTGCCAGCAGCTCCCCGGCGGGGGGCGGCACAGATACGCAGTATTTT
TRBV5-1,-,TRBJ1-1,few,CASSLGNTGRDTEAFF,TGCGCCAGCAGCTTAGGGAACACAGGGAGAGACACTGAAGCTTTCTTT
TRBV30,-,TRBJ1-2,-,CAWRIQGSSDYTF,TGTGCCTGGAGAATTCAGGGGTCTAGTGACTACACCTTC
TRBV3-1/TRBV3-2,TRBD1,TRBJ1-1,-,CASSRTGGTEAFF,TGTGCCAGCAGCCGGACAGGGGGCACTGAAGCTTTCTTT
TRBV19,TRBD1,TRBJ1-5,-,CASSPGTAYSNQPQHF,TGTGCCAGTAGTCCTGGGACAGCCTATAGCAATCAGCCCCAGCATTTT
TRBV5-1,TRBD2,TRBJ2-3,-,CASSTQGLAPADTQYF,TGCGCCAGCAGCACCCAAGGACTAGCGCCCGCAGATACGCAGTATTTT
TRBV6-2/TRBV6-3,TRBD1,TRBJ1-5,few,CASSYWDSTSGPQHF,TGTGCCAGCAGTTACTGGGACAGTACCTCGGGGCCCCAGCATTTT
TRBV7-2,-,TRBJ2-1,-,CASSPQLAYNEQFF,TGTGCCAGCAGCCCCCAACTCGCCTACAATGAGCAGTTCTTC
TRBV5-1,TRBD2,TRBJ2-3,-,CASSLGLAASTDTQYF,TGCGCCAGCAGCTTGGGACTAGCGGCGAGCACAGATACGCAGTATTTT
TRBV28,-,TRBJ1-5,-,CASRAGDSNQPQHF,TGTGCCAGCAGGGCCGGGGATAGCAATCAGCCCCAGCATTTT